This is a list of T cell receptor beta chains from one sample in a study of T-cell memory formation after mild COVID-19. Via MiXCR, TCRdb re-called the 5' RACE reads, giving one row per CDR3 protein. The sample lists 470,000 or so distinct CDR3 sequences, around 18% occurring once. Sequences were obtained from PBMCs or a T cell subset sorted from them (not recorded which). The receptors were gathered from an adult woman who had mild COVID-19 (a few samples of this study predate the infection). Cell type and time point are not known. CDR3s include the opening cysteine and the closing phenylalanine or tryptophan. D genes are given only for firm matches. Not all rows give a size; the values are once, few, many and, for expanded clones, a class.

size	V	J	D	length	DNA	CDR3
.	TRBV19	TRBJ2-1	TRBD2	15	TGTGCCAGTAGTATACTGACTAGCGAAGTCAATGAGCAGTTCTTC	CASSILTSEVNEQFF
.	TRBV19	TRBJ2-1	.	16	TGTGCCAGTAGTACCCAGGGGGGGGCGACCTACAATGAGCAGTTCTTC	CASSTQGGATYNEQFF
few	TRBV27	TRBJ2-3	TRBD2	13	TGTGCCAGCAGTCAGCGACTAGCGGATACGCAGTATTTT	CASSQRLADTQYF
.	TRBV20-1	TRBJ2-4	.	13	TGCAGTGCTGAGGGGATAGCCAAAAACATTCAGTACTTC	CSAEGIAKNIQYF
few	TRBV20-1	TRBJ2-1	.	15	TGCAGTGCTTGGACCCCGATTGACTCCTACAATGAGCAGTTCTTC	CSAWTPIDSYNEQFF
many	TRBV11-2	TRBJ2-2	TRBD1	17	TGTGCCAGCAGCTCTTCACAGGGGGCCGATTGGACCGGGGAGCTGTTTTTT	CASSSSQGADWTGELFF
few	TRBV5-1	TRBJ2-7	.	14	TGCGCCAGCAGCTTAGAGCGGCTCTCCTACGAGCAGTACTTC	CASSLERLSYEQYF
.	TRBV11-1	TRBJ2-4	.	13	TGTGCCAGCAGTTTAGACAGACAAAACATTCAGTACTTC	CASSLDRQNIQYF
.	TRBV20-1	TRBJ1-1	.	14	TGCAGTGCTAGAGAGGCGTCCGGGGGGACTGAAGCTTTCTTT	CSAREASGGTEAFF
.	TRBV12-3/TRBV12-4	TRBJ2-1	.	15	TGTGCCAGCAGTTGGGTGGGGGGGGGCACCAATGAGCAGTTCTTC	CASSWVGGGTNEQFF
.	TRBV4-1	TRBJ1-1	.	14	TGCGCCAGCAGGCTACAGGGAGCAAACACTGAAGCTTTCTTT	CASRLQGANTEAFF
few	TRBV5-1	TRBJ2-1	TRBD2	12	TGCGCCAGCAGCTCGGCGGGGGATGAGCAGTTCTTC	CASSSAGDEQFF
.	TRBV20-1	TRBJ2-1	TRBD2	15	TGCAGTGCTTTTAGCGGGGGGTTCTCCTACAATGAGCAGTTCTTC	CSAFSGGFSYNEQFF
few	TRBV6-5	TRBJ2-1	TRBD2	19	TGTGCCAGCAGTCACCAGTTCGGAGCGGGAGGGCCCTCCTACAATGAGCAGTTCTTC	CASSHQFGAGGPSYNEQFF
few	TRBV7-9	TRBJ2-2	.	14	TGTGCCAGCATCTTCATGGGAGGCTCCGGGGAGCTGTTTTTT	CASIFMGGSGELFF
few	TRBV7-7	TRBJ2-1	TRBD2	15	TGTGCTAGCAGCTTAGTACTAGCGAACCGTAATGAGCAGTTCTTC	CASSLVLANRNEQFF
few	TRBV21-1	TRBJ2-5	.	16	TGTGCCAGCAGCAAAGGTCCGGGCAGGCTTAAAGAGAGCCAGTACTTC	CASSKGPGRLKESQYF
.	TRBV27	TRBJ2-5	TRBD2	16	TGTGCCAGCAGTTTATTGGGGACTAGCTTCCAAGAGACCCAGTACTTC	CASSLLGTSFQETQYF
.	TRBV7-2	TRBJ2-7	TRBD2	15	TGTGCCAGCAGCTTGGAGGGAGGGCCCTCCTACGAGCAGTACTTC	CASSLEGGPSYEQYF
.	TRBV5-1	TRBJ1-1	.	14	TGCGCCAGCAGCTTGGAGACGGAGAACACTGAAGCTTTCTTT	CASSLETENTEAFF
few	TRBV15	TRBJ2-3	TRBD2	16	TGTGCCACCAGCAAGCGGGAAGGGTTACAGACAGATACGCAGTATTTT	CATSKREGLQTDTQYF
.	TRBV12-3/TRBV12-4	TRBJ2-5	.	14	TGTGCCAGCAGTTTACTGGGACCCCGAGAGACCCAGTACTTC	CASSLLGPRETQYF
few	TRBV4-1	TRBJ2-3	.	17	TGCGCCAGCAGCCAAGATCGGCGGGGCTTCCTCACAGATACGCAGTATTTT	CASSQDRRGFLTDTQYF
few	TRBV12-3/TRBV12-4	TRBJ2-7	.	15	TGTGCCAGCAGCTCTAGTGCGGGGAACCCCTACGAGCAGTACTTC	CASSSSAGNPYEQYF
few	TRBV7-3	TRBJ2-3	TRBD2	17	TGTGCCAGCAGCCTTGGACTAGCGGGGGGGCCACAAGATACGCAGTATTTT	CASSLGLAGGPQDTQYF
many	TRBV6-2/TRBV6-3	TRBJ2-7	.	11	TGTGCCAGCAACCATGGGGGCGAGCAGTACTTC	CASNHGGEQYF
.	TRBV19	TRBJ2-6	.	13	TGTGCCAGTAGGTGGGCTGGGGCCAACGTCCTGACTTTC	CASRWAGANVLTF
few	TRBV24-1	TRBJ1-5	.	17	TGTGCCACCAGTGATTTGAATGAGTGGGGCTCCGGCCAGCCCCAGCATTTT	CATSDLNEWGSGQPQHF
.	TRBV6-4	TRBJ1-1	.	15	TGTGCCAGCAGTGACCGGGATCCAAAGGTCGCTGAAGCTTTCTTT	CASSDRDPKVAEAFF
few	TRBV5-1	TRBJ2-3	.	15	TGCGCCAGCAGCTTGGGATCAGGGGTCCCAGATACGCAGTATTTT	CASSLGSGVPDTQYF
few	TRBV20-1	TRBJ2-3	TRBD1	14	TGCAGTGCTGACGGACAGGGTGGCACAGATACGCAGTATTTT	CSADGQGGTDTQYF
.	TRBV29-1	TRBJ2-1	TRBD2	15	TGCAGCGTTGATACTAGCGGGAGGACTTACAATGAGCAGTTCTTC	CSVDTSGRTYNEQFF
.	TRBV19	TRBJ2-7	.	15	TGTGCCAGTAGGTTAAGTGGGCTATCGGACTACGAGCAGTACTTC	CASRLSGLSDYEQYF
.	TRBV27	TRBJ1-1	.	15	TGTGCCAGCAGTCTACCCGGGGCTGGGGACACTGAAGCTTTCTTT	CASSLPGAGDTEAFF
few	TRBV6-6	TRBJ2-3	.	18	TGTGCCAGCAGTTCCGACCCTTCGACCGGGACCTTCGGAGATACGCAGTATTTT	CASSSDPSTGTFGDTQYF
many	TRBV5-1	TRBJ2-1	.	12	TGTGCCAGCAGCTTAGAGGGCGATGAGCAGTTCTTC	CASSLEGDEQFF
.	TRBV19	TRBJ2-7	TRBD2	14	TGTGCCAGTAGCCCTAGCGGGAGTTACCACGAGCAGTACTTC	CASSPSGSYHEQYF
.	TRBV2	TRBJ2-2	.	16	TGTGCCAGCATGTTGTTCGTGACGTTGAACACCGGGGAGCTGTTTTTT	CASMLFVTLNTGELFF
.	TRBV5-1	TRBJ2-5	.	14	TGCGCCAGCAGCTTGGAAGTGGAAGAAGAGACCCAGTACTTC	CASSLEVEEETQYF
few	TRBV11-2	TRBJ2-7	.	12	TGTGCCAGCAGCCTCGGGACTCATCAGCAGTACTTC	CASSLGTHQQYF
.	TRBV4-3	TRBJ2-3	TRBD1	15	TGCGCCAGCAGCCATGTACAGGGGGGCACAGATACGCAGTATTTT	CASSHVQGGTDTQYF
.	TRBV4-3	TRBJ1-2	.	15	TGCGCCAGCAGCCAAGGGGGCGTAGGGTGGGGTGGCTACACCTTC	CASSQGGVGWGGYTF
few	TRBV3-1	TRBJ2-1	TRBD1	15	TGTGCCAGCAGCCTAAGACAGGGCGCCTACAATGAGCAGTTCTTC	CASSLRQGAYNEQFF